This paragraph reports one T cell receptor beta chain. Its antigen is as yet unknown. This specimen comes from a study of T cell responses to AZD1222 COVID-19 vaccine. Study-level information: Second doses that came at about 4 or about 12 weeks were put together.

Notes on the study in general: The study found Spike-specific TCR breadth and depth rose after two AZD1222 doses. Spike was spanned by vaccine-associated CD4 TCRs, with dominance at 160-218 and 743-854.

Clones were sequenced by immunoSEQ multiplex PCR, and TCRdb holds only the in-frame ones, with some missing. This repertoire shows 95,000 to 150,000 clones, roughly nine tenths found once; its top ten account for roughly 4.4%. The CDR3 is 16 amino acids. Trimming removed 1 base at V and 0 bases at J, with 13 bases between. Germline-derived CDR1 and CDR2 are SEHNR and FQNEAQ (reference sequence). The sequencing used peripheral blood, collected on day 0 of AZD1222 vaccination. This clonotype was obtained from an adult in good health. The rearrangement uses TRBV7-9 and TRBJ2-7, with a tentative D call TRBD1 (6 bases). The CDR3 loop is CASSLDSTGLSYEQYF. CDR3 DNA sequence: TGTGCCAGCAGCTTAGATAGTACAGGGCTCTCCTACGAGCAGTACTTC.